The clone carrying this TCR beta chain was detected only once. Per the study methods: Using reference gene primer amplification, nucleated cell counts were estimated. TCRdb's copy holds only in-frame clones and misses some; the assay was immunoSEQ multiplex PCR. D and trimming were read from the DNA, whereas the V and J calls and clone size are those reported in that table. This table has approximately 280,000 clones, roughly 89% appearing once. This sample is drawn from a study of blood T cell repertoires in COVID-19. Whole-study context: Samples came from the United States, Italy and Spain, spanning acute and convalescent COVID-19.

Trimming cost V 7 bases and J 5 bases, with 11 bases left between them. CDR1 SGHTA and CDR2 FQGNSA come from the germline V gene. The CDR3 loop spans 12 amino acids. This sequence originates from a man aged 40-55 years with acute or convalescent COVID-19. The genes are TRBV7-2 and TRBJ1-1; tentatively, D is TRBD1 (5 bases). The sequencing sample was made of peripheral blood. The CDR3 spells CASKNKGTEAFF. Here the CDR3 DNA reads TGTGCCAGCAAAAATAAGGGGACTGAAGCTTTCTTT. Using reference TRBV7-2 and TRBJ1-1 for the parts outside the CDR3, the full variable domain is GAGVSQSPSNKVTEKGKDVELRCDPISGHTALYWYRQSLGQGLEFLIYFQGNSAPDKSGLPSDRFSAERTGGSVSTLTIQRTQQEDSAVYLCASKNKGTEAFFGQGTRLTVV.